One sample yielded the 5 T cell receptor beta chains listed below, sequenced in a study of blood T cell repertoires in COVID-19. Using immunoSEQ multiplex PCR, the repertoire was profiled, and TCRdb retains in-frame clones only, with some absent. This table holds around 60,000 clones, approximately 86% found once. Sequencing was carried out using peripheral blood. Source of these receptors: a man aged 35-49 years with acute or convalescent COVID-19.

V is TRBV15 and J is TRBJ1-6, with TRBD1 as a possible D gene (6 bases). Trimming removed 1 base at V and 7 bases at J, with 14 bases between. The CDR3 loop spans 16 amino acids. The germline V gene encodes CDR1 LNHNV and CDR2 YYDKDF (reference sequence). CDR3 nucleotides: TGTGCCACCAGCAGAGGAAGGACAGATGGGAATTCACCCCTCCACTTT. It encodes CATSRGRTDGNSPLHF.

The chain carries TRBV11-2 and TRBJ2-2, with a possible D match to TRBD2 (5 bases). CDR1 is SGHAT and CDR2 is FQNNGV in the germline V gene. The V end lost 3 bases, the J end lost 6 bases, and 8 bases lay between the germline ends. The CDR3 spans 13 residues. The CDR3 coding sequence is TGTGCCAGCAGCTTCCAACTAGCCGGGGAGCTGTTTTTT. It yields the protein CASSFQLAGELFF.

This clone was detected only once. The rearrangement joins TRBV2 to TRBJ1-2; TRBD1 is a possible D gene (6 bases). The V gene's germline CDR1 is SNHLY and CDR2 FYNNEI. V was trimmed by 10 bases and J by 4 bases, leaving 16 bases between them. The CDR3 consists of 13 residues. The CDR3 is CATEQGTGYGYTF. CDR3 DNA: TGTGCCACAGAACAGGGAACGGGCTATGGCTACACCTTC.

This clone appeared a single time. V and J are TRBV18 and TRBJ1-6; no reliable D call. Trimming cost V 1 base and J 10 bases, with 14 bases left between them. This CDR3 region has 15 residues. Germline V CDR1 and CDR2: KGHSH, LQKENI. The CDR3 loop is CASSPREGVESPLHF. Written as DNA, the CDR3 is TGTGCCAGCTCACCACGGGAGGGAGTAGAGTCACCCCTCCACTTT.

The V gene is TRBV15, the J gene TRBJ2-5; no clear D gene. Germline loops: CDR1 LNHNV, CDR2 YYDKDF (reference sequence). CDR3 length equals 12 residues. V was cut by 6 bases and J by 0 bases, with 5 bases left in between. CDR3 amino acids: CATRNNQETQYF. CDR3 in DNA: TGTGCCACCAGGAACAACCAAGAGACCCAGTACTTC. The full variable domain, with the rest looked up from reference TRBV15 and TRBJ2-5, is DAMVIQNPRYQVTQFGKPVTLSCSQTLNHNVMYWYQQKSSQAPKLLFHYYDKDFNNEADTPDNFQSRRPNTSFCFLDIRSPGLGDTAMYLCATRNNQETQYFGPGTRLLVL.